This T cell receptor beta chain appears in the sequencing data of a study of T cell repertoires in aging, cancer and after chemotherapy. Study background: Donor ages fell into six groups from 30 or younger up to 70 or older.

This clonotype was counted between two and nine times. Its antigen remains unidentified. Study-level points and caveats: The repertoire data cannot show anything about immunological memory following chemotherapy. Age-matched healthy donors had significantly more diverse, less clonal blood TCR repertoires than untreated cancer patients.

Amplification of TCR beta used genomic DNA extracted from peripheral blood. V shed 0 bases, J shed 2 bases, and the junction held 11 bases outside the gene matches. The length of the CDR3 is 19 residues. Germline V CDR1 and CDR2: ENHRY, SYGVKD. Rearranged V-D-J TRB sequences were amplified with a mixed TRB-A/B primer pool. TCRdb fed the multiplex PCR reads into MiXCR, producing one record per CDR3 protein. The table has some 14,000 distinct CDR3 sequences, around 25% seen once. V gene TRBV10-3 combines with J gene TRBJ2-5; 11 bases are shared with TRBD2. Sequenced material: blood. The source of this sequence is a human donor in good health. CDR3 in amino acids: CAISESIRPLAGGQETQYF. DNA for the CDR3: TGTGCCATCAGTGAGTCGATCAGACCGCTAGCGGGGGGACAAGAGACCCAGTACTTC.